The clone carrying this T cell receptor (beta chain) was counted many times. The antigen is unknown. The sample originates from a study of tumor-infiltrating lymphocytes in glioblastoma multiforme. Overall study results and limits: Functional subtype sorting of these T cells was not performed.

Three nested ARM-PCR rounds with V-beta and C-beta primers built TCRB libraries. No unique molecular identifiers were described for these TCRB libraries. TCRdb called the multiplex PCR reads again in MiXCR, with one record for every CDR3 protein. The sample has about 32,000 distinct CDR3 sequences, roughly three fifths seen once. The specimen sequenced was brain tumor tissue. This sequence originates from a male donor with glioblastoma.

The CDR3 is CASSQDAGAYNEQFF. As DNA, the CDR3 is TGTGCCAGCAGCCAAGACGCGGGGGCATACAATGAGCAGTTCTTC. This chain connects TRBV4-2 to TRBJ2-1; D is perhaps TRBD2 (7 bases). In germline, CDR1 is LGHNA, CDR2 YNFKEQ. V lost 0 bases and J lost 4, with 10 bases in between. The CDR3 has 15 amino acids.